This T cell receptor beta chain was recovered during a study of blood T cell repertoires in COVID-19. Across the study: Specimens from acute and convalescent COVID-19 originated in the United States, Italy and Spain.

V shed 0 bases and J shed 2 bases, with 4 bases lying between them. Germline V gene data show CDR1 as MNHEY and CDR2 as SVGAGI. The CDR3 runs to 13 residues. Per the authors' pipeline: Estimates of nucleated cell counts were drawn from the amplification of reference gene primers. Profiling relied on immunoSEQ multiplex PCR, and the TCRdb table lists in-frame clones only, not all of them. From that table come the V and J calls and clone size; the DNA was used to work out D and trimming. The repertoire holds about 99,000 clones, with 84% as singletons. Sequencing was carried out using peripheral blood. This clonotype was obtained from a man aged 65 to 79 with active or convalescent COVID-19. The chain couples TRBV6-5 to TRBJ2-5, with no clear D. The CDR3 here is CASSYSPQETQYF. In nucleotides, the CDR3 is TGTGCCAGCAGTTACTCCCCACAAGAGACCCAGTACTTC.